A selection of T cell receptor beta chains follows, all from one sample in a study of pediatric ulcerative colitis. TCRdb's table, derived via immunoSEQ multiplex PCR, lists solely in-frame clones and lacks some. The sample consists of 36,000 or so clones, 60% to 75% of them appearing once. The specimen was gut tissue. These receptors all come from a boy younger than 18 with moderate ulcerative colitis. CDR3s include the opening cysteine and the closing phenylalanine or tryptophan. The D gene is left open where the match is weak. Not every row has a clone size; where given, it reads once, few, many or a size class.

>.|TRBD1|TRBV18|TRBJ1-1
TGTGCCAGCTCACCACCGGGGACAGGGAACACTGAAGCTTTCTTT
CASSPPGTGNTEAFF
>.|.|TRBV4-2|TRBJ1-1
TGTGCCAGCAGCCTTTCCCCGGGCACTGAAGCTTTCTTT
CASSLSPGTEAFF
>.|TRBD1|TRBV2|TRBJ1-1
TGTGCCAGCAGGGGGGACAGATTCCACACTGAAGCTTTCTTT
CASRGDRFHTEAFF
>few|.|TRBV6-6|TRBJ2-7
TGTGCCAGCAGTTACCAGGGCTACGAGCAGTACTTC
CASSYQGYEQYF
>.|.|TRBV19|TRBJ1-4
TGTGCCAGTAGTATAGATTATAGGCCACCTGAAAAACTGTTTTTT
CASSIDYRPPEKLFF
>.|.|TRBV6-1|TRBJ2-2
TGTGCCAGCAAGTCCCCTCAGGGCACCGGGGAGCTGTTTTTT
CASKSPQGTGELFF
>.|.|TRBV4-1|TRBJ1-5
TGCGCCAGCAGCCAAGAAGATTATTCGGATCAGCCCCAGCATTTT
CASSQEDYSDQPQHF
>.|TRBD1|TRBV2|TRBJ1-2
TGTGCCAGCATTGAAGACCGGGACAGAATCTATGGCTACACCTTC
CASIEDRDRIYGYTF
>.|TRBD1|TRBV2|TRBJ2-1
TGTGCCAGCAGTGGGACAGGGGGCAATGAGCAGTTCTTC
CASSGTGGNEQFF
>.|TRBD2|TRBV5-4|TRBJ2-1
TGTGCCAGCAGCTTCTTTCCCGGGACTAGCGGTTCCAATGAGCAGTTCTTC
CASSFFPGTSGSNEQFF
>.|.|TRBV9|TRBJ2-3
TGTGCCAGCAGCGCACTAGTCGTAAGAGATACGCAGTATTTT
CASSALVVRDTQYF
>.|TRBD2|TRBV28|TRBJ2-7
TGTGCCAGCAGTTTCTCTCGGACTAGCTCCTACGAGCAGTACTTC
CASSFSRTSSYEQYF
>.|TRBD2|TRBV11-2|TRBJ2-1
TGTGCCAGCAGCTCGGGGGCCGGGACTAGCGGAGTTAAGCAGTTCTTC
CASSSGAGTSGVKQFF
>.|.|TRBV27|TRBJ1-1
TGTGCCAGCAAAGCCAATGTAATCACTGAAGCTTTCTTT
CASKANVITEAFF
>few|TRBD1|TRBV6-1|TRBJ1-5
TGTGCCAGCAGTGATGGGACAGGGGTTGAGGTCGGCAATCAGCCCCAGCATTTT
CASSDGTGVEVGNQPQHF
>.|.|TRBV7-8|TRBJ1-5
TGTGCCAGCAGCTTAGCGGCGGGGCTCAATCAGCCCCAGCATTTT
CASSLAAGLNQPQHF
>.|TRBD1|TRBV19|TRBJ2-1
TGTGCCAGTAGTGTCGACAGGGTTGGGGAGCAGTTCTTC
CASSVDRVGEQFF
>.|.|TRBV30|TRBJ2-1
TGTGCCGGGGGGCTGCTGTACAATGAGCAGTTCTTC
CAGGLLYNEQFF
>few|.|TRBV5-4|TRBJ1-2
TGTGCCAGCAGCATCGGACTTGGGTTGGGCTACACCTTC
CASSIGLGLGYTF
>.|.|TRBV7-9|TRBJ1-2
TGTGCCAGCAGCTTACCGGCTTCGGGGGGCAACTATGGCTACACCTTC
CASSLPASGGNYGYTF
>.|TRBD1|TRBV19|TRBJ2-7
TGTGCCAGTAGTACCGGGACAGGCTCTTGGGAGCAGTACTTC
CASSTGTGSWEQYF
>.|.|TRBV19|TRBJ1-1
TGTGCCAGTAGTATACGCCCCCGGGAGCGGATGAACACTGAAGCTTTCTTT
CASSIRPRERMNTEAFF
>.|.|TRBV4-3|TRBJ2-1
TGCGCCAGCAGCCAAGATTGGCGGCAGGGTGATTGGAATGAGCAGTTCTTC
CASSQDWRQGDWNEQFF
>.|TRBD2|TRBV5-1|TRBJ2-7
TGCGCCAGCAGCTTGGCTCCTAGCGGGCAAACCTACGAGCAGTACTTC
CASSLAPSGQTYEQYF